Following are 10 T cell receptor beta chains from one sample sequenced in a study of CD4 T cells in relation to SARS-CoV-2 and coronaviruses. Generated by immunoSEQ multiplex PCR, the TCRdb table keeps only in-frame clones and is missing some. The sample carries some 70,000 clones, 80% to 95% recorded once. The unexposed donors gave CD4+ T cells in about 2010-2019, prior to COVID-19. Sequencing was performed on naive CD4+ T cells from PBMCs. Subset of the sample: naive CD4+ T cells isolated by negative enrichment. These receptors originate from a human donor in good health.

A single count supports this clone. The chain recombines TRBV9 with TRBJ2-3; TRBD2 matches at 7 bases. The CDR3 length is 19 residues. V shed 0 bases and J 0 bases; nucleotides not matched to a gene: 13. Germline V CDR1 and CDR2: SGDLS, YYNGEE. The CDR3 loop reads CASSVGPGERGISTDTQYF. CDR3 coding DNA: TGTGCCAGCAGCGTAGGCCCAGGTGAGCGGGGAATTAGCACAGATACGCAGTATTTT.

The chain joins TRBV5-1 to TRBJ2-7; 11 bases match TRBD2. V was pared by 3 bases and J by 1 base, with 18 bases of the junction left unmatched. The CDR3 consists of 20 residues. CDR1 and CDR2 (germline): SGHRS, YFSETQ. The CDR3 loop reads CASSSSAPPRSSGRSYEQYF. The CDR3 coding sequence is TGCGCCAGCAGCTCCTCCGCGCCGCCGAGATCTAGCGGGAGGTCCTACGAGCAGTACTTC.

The V and J genes are TRBV5-5 and TRBJ1-2, with D maybe TRBD1 (5 bases). Germline values: CDR1 SGHKS, CDR2 YYEKEE (reference sequence). Trimming cost V 0 bases and J 7 bases, with 19 bases left between them. The CDR3 totals 16 residues. The CDR3 is CASSLGGTSGRIGYTF. DNA of the CDR3: TGTGCCAGCAGCTTGGGCGGGACTTCCGGGCGTATTGGCTACACCTTC.

V is TRBV2 and J is TRBJ1-5; 7 nucleotides agree with TRBD1. J lost 2 bases, V lost 4 bases, and 2 bases had no gene match. Germline CDR1 reads SNHLY; CDR2 reads FYNNEI. The CDR3 covers 14 residues. Here the CDR3 DNA reads TGTGCCAGCAGTGGGGACAGTCGCAATCAGCCCCAGCATTTT. Translated: CASSGDSRNQPQHF.

The sample holds one count of this clone. The chain carries TRBV7-2 and TRBJ2-1; D remains ambiguous. CDR1 and CDR2 from the germline V gene are SGHTA and FQGNSA. CDR3 size: 12 residues. Trimming took off 1 base at V and 3 bases at J, with 1 base between the two ends. The chain's CDR3 is CASSLDYNEQFF. As DNA, the CDR3 is TGTGCCAGCAGCTTAGACTACAATGAGCAGTTCTTC.

V gene TRBV19 combines with J gene TRBJ2-1; D remains unclear. Trimming removed 7 bases at V and 6 bases at J, with 7 bases between. Germline CDR1 is LNHDA and CDR2 is SQIVND (reference sequence). The CDR3 is made up of 11 amino acids. CDR3 sequence: CASTRSNEQFF. The CDR3 DNA reads TGTGCCAGTACCCGTTCCAATGAGCAGTTCTTC. The full variable domain, completed using reference TRBV19 and TRBJ2-1, is DGGITQSPKYLFRKEGQNVTLSCEQNLNHDAMYWYRQDPGQGLRLIYYSQIVNDFQKGDIAEGYSVSREKKESFPLTVTSAQKNPTAFYLCASTRSNEQFFGPGTRLTVL.

The V gene is TRBV6-1, the J gene TRBJ1-3; a weak D match, TRBD1 (5 bases). The CDR3 covers 16 residues. CDR1 is MNHNS, CDR2 SASEGT, per germline. V gave up 3 bases and J gave up 0 bases, with 12 bases separating them. The CDR3 nucleotides are TGTGCCAGCAGTGATCTCAGGGTTAACTCTGGAAACACCATATATTTT. This sequence encodes CASSDLRVNSGNTIYF.

The genes are TRBV3-1 (or the pseudogene TRBV3-2) and TRBJ2-1; TRBD2 aligns across 14 bases. Germline V gene lookup returns CDR1 LGHDT and CDR2 YNNKEL (reference sequence). The CDR3 extends over 19 amino acids. V shed 3 bases, J shed 0 bases, and the junction held 7 bases outside the gene matches. The CDR3 coding sequence is TGTGCCAGCAGCCAGTTAATGACTAGCGGGGGGGCCTCCTACAATGAGCAGTTCTTC. This gives the protein CASSQLMTSGGASYNEQFF.

The chain recombines TRBV2 with TRBJ1-2, with unresolved D. CDR3 length: 13 residues. Germline V gene lookup returns CDR1 SNHLY and CDR2 FYNNEI. Trimming took 2 bases from V and 3 from J, leaving 7 bases between them. The CDR3 nucleotides read TGTGCCAGCAGTGAATCGTTGGACTATGGCTACACCTTC. It specifies CASSESLDYGYTF.

The V gene is TRBV28, the J gene TRBJ1-2; no definite D call. Trimming shortened V by 6 bases and J by 5 bases, and 13 bases separated the two germline ends. The germline gives CDR1 MDHEN, CDR2 SYDVKM. There are 13 residues in the CDR3. The CDR3: CASSPPPRYGYTF. For the CDR3, the DNA is TGTGCCAGCAGCCCTCCACCCCGTTATGGCTACACCTTC.